This TCR beta chain came from a study of T-cell memory formation after mild COVID-19. The overall study: Clusters were largely donor specific. Findings of the study overall: The finding that pre-infection memory included some responding clones suggested that cross-reactive memory joined. Among CD4+ contracting clones, most were CM and EM, and CD8+ ones EMRA.

The CDR3 covers 14 residues. V dropped 2 bases and J dropped 6; count of bases not matched to a gene: 4. CDR1 GTSNPN and CDR2 SVGIG come from the germline V gene (reference sequence). This clonotype was detected only a few times. Its antigen is as yet unknown. TCRdb recomputed calls from the 5' RACE reads with MiXCR, one row per CDR3 protein. The sample lists roughly 510,000 distinct CDR3 sequences, around a sixth occurring once. The source material was PBMCs or a T cell subset sorted from them (not recorded which). The V call is TRBV30, the J call TRBJ1-4; TRBD1 aligns across 9 bases. The TCR originated in an adult woman who had mild COVID-19 (a few samples of this study predate the infection). Cell type and time point are not known. In DNA, the CDR3 is TGTGCCTGGAGTCCCGGGACAGGGTATGAAAAACTGTTTTTT. Protein product: CAWSPGTGYEKLFF.